The 13 T cell receptor beta chains below come from one sample, sequenced in a study of blood T cell repertoires in COVID-19. TCRdb's copy holds only in-frame clones and misses some; the assay was immunoSEQ multiplex PCR. The data show fewer than 350,000 clones, with about 90% seen just once and 12% held by the top ten. The sequenced material came from peripheral blood. The receptor source for this set is a woman aged 30 to 39 with COVID-19, enrolled during active disease.

DNA of the CDR3: TGTGCCAGCAGTGTGGGGGACAGGGACCAAGAGACCCAGTACTTC. Its translation is CASSVGDRDQETQYF. This chain joins TRBV2 and TRBJ2-5; TRBD1 matches at 9 bases. The V segment lost 4 bases and the J segment 0 bases; nucleotides outside the gene matches: 3. Germline V lookup: CDR1 SNHLY, CDR2 FYNNEI. This CDR3 region has 15 residues.

V is TRBV28 and J is TRBJ1-2; possible D gene TRBD1, 5 bases. Between the trimmed V and J ends, which lost 3 bases and 8 bases, there was a span of 13 bases. The CDR3 contains 13 residues. Germline CDR1 MDHEN, CDR2 SYDVKM. The CDR3 coding sequence is TGTGCCAGCAGTTTTTCCCTGGGGGGAGGCTACACCTTC. Residues: CASSFSLGGGYTF.

The chain joins TRBV3-1 (or the pseudogene TRBV3-2) to TRBJ1-6, with 8 bases fitting TRBD1. The trim removed 5 bases at V and 11 bases at J, leaving 17 bases unmatched. From germline, CDR1 is LGHDT and CDR2 YNNKEL (reference sequence). This CDR3 contains 17 residues. The chain's CDR3 is CASSKEGPGQGRTPLHF. CDR3 DNA: TGTGCCAGCAGCAAGGAGGGACCTGGACAGGGTAGAACACCCCTCCACTTT.

This clone was seen more than once but under ten times. The chain is built from TRBV27 and TRBJ1-6; D ambiguous. Trimming removed 4 bases from V and 0 bases from J, with 10 bases in between. The CDR3 sequence is 16 residues long. Germline V CDR1 and CDR2: MNHEY, SMNVEV (reference sequence). The CDR3 nucleotides read TGTGCCAGCAGTTCCCCACTTAGCTCCTATAATTCACCCCTCCACTTT. This translates into CASSSPLSSYNSPLHF.

The gene calls are TRBV5-4 and TRBJ2-7; 7 bases fit TRBD2. Trimming removed 4 bases from V and 0 bases from J; junction bases left unmatched: 7. Germline values: CDR1 SGHNT, CDR2 YYREEE (reference sequence). CDR3 length equals 15 residues. The CDR3 region has the DNA TGTGCCAGCAGCCACAGCGGGGACCCCTCCTACGAGCAGTACTTC. This encodes CASSHSGDPSYEQYF.

The CDR3: CAIRRTGFEQYF. The CDR3 DNA reads TGTGCCATCAGGAGAACGGGGTTCGAGCAGTACTTC. V gene TRBV10-3 combines with J gene TRBJ2-7, with D tentatively TRBD2 (5 bases). With 6 bases removed from V and 6 bases from J, the gap between germline ends came to 12 bases. There are 12 residues in the CDR3. Germline-derived CDR1 and CDR2 are ENHRY and SYGVKD.

This chain links TRBV19 with TRBJ2-3; possible D gene TRBD2, 5 bases. This CDR3 has 14 residues. Trimming stripped 6 bases from V and 0 bases from J, with 10 bases between. The V gene's germline CDR1 is LNHDA and CDR2 SQIVND (reference sequence). This chain's CDR3 is CASREDPSTDTQYF. The CDR3 DNA reads as TGTGCCAGTAGGGAGGACCCTAGCACAGATACGCAGTATTTT.

The chain links TRBV13 to TRBJ2-7, with a possible D match to TRBD2 (6 bases). Germline V gives CDR1 PRHDT, CDR2 FYEKMQ (reference sequence). CDR3 length equals 14 residues. V was shortened by 1 base and J by 3 bases, with 10 bases between the two germline ends. The CDR3 here is CASSLANSGYEQYF. The CDR3 nucleotides read TGTGCCAGCAGCTTAGCTAATAGCGGCTACGAGCAGTACTTC.

This rearrangement joins TRBV6-2 or TRBV6-3 to TRBJ2-1, with D possibly TRBD2 on 5 matching bases. The V end was cut by 4 bases, the J end by 4 bases, with 14 bases between. Per the germline V gene, CDR1 is MNHEY and CDR2 is SVGEGT. The CDR3 runs 15 residues. CDR3 amino acids: CASSSLPREYNEQFF. CDR3 in DNA: TGTGCCAGCAGTTCCCTCCCACGGGAATACAATGAGCAGTTCTTC.

The genes are TRBV11-2 and TRBJ1-6, with D possibly being TRBD1 (6 bases). This CDR3 is 17 amino acids long. Germline values: CDR1 SGHAT, CDR2 FQNNGV. V was cut by 5 bases and J by 5 bases, with 19 bases left in between. CDR3 sequence reads: CASSTNRVQADNSPLHF. DNA of the CDR3: TGTGCCAGCAGCACAAACAGGGTGCAGGCTGATAATTCACCCCTCCACTTT.

The rearrangement joins TRBV14 to TRBJ2-3, with D hard to call. In germline, CDR1 is SGHDN, CDR2 FVKESK. V lost 4 bases, J lost 2 bases, and 13 bases lay in between. The CDR3 is 15 amino acids. The CDR3 spells CASSLRLGSTDTQYF. CDR3 DNA: TGTGCCAGCAGCCTGAGGCTTGGGTCCACAGATACGCAGTATTTT.

The chain links TRBV5-6 to TRBJ1-2, with D uncertain. From germline, CDR1 is SGHDT and CDR2 YYEEEE. V lost 5 bases and J 8 bases, leaving 16 bases between the germline ends. The CDR3 is 13 residues long. The CDR3 region is CASSSLPLSGYTF. DNA for the CDR3: TGTGCCAGCAGTAGCTTACCCCTATCCGGCTACACCTTC.

The genes are TRBV18 and TRBJ2-7, with 7 bases identical to TRBD1. This CDR3 contains 19 residues. Trimming removed 0 bases from V and 9 bases from J; junction bases left unmatched: 23. The V gene's germline CDR1 is KGHSH and CDR2 LQKENI. This CDR3 is CASSPPRDRVSDLIYGQYF. Here the CDR3 DNA reads TGTGCCAGCTCACCACCGCGCGACAGGGTTTCTGACCTAATTTATGGGCAGTACTTC. Based on the CDR3 plus reference TRBV18 and TRBJ2-7, the full variable domain is NAGVMQNPRHLVRRRGQEARLRCSPMKGHSHVYWYRQLPEEGLKFMVYLQKENIIDESGMPKERFSAEFPKEGPSILRIQQVVRGDSAAYFCASSPPRDRVSDLIYGQYFGPGTRLTVT.